The clone carrying this T cell receptor beta chain was seen many times. Its antigen is unknown. The junction shows a germline mismatch at one end, possibly a read error. The data were taken from a study of beta chain features in type 1 diabetes. Study observations and caveats: For Type 1 diabetes patients, all four CD4+ subsets carried TCRB CDR3s that were moderately but significantly shorter.

Expressed TCRB transcripts were sequenced because the entire RNA isolate underwent reverse transcription. The protocol was immunoSEQ multiplex PCR, while the TCRdb copy is restricted to in-frame clones and leaves out a portion. The table shows more than 300,000 clones, with around 10% occurring only once. CDR1 SNHLY and CDR2 FYNNEI come from the germline V gene. The CDR3 has 14 residues. The origin of this receptor is a young man with type 1 diabetes. V usage is TRBV2 and J usage is TRBJ2-2; 9 nucleotides line up with TRBD1. The source material was central memory CD4+ T cells from blood. The CDR3 loop reads CASSEGQGSGELFF. The CDR3 DNA reads as TGTGCCAGCAGCGAAGGACAGGGGTCCGGGGAGCTGTTTTTT. The full variable domain, in which reference TRBV2 and TRBJ2-2 provide the parts outside the CDR3, is EPEVTQTPSHQVTQMGQEVILRCVPISNHLYFYWYRQILGQKVEFLVSFYNNEISEKSEIFDDQFSVERPDGSNFTLKIRSTKLEDSAMYFCASSEGQGSGELFFGEGSRLTVL.